This TCR beta chain was captured in a study of CD8+CD57+ T cells in acquired aplastic anemia listed by TCRdb under 2018. Some background on the complete study: CD8+CD57+ expansion was defined as frequency above the mean frequency observed in healthy subjects. Study-wide findings and limitations: In patients, diversity was decreased in CD8+CD57+ cells compared with the total CD4+ and CD8+ cell pools. Patients and healthy controls showed no significant difference in CD8+ Simpson's diversity (P=0.060). Although 25 to 30 CD8+ CDR3 sequences were shared by patients and controls, these sequences appeared highly expressed in patients and within the immunodominant clones of patients.

TCR beta VDJ combination and CDR3 sequence profiling used genomic DNA as the template. TCR repertoire sequencing was run on an Illumina HiSeq 2000. On the study's bioinformatics: Repertoires were assessed using TRBV/TRBJ rearrangement plots, CDR3 size and DJ length profiles, and Simpson's diversity index. The most abundant DNA sequence in the deep sequencing data was defined as the immunodominant clone. CDR3 amino acid sequences were screened for sharing across subjects and were compared with published repertoires and the VDJdb database. TCRdb redid the processing of the public reads, applying fastp at Q25 and MiXCR, and retained in-frame beta chains. Rows merge per CDR3 protein into single entries with the most common DNA and genes. TCRdb, not the authors, supplied the V and J calls. This sample has 15,000 to 20,000 distinct CDR3 sequences in its table, and less than 45% of those were observed once. The ten largest make up about 86% of the sample.

Concerning this clonotype itself: Its specific antigen is unknown. No base-level quality is on record; no much larger clone is a single base apart.

The V and J ends are trimmed by 3 bases and 7 bases, leaving 21 bases between them. The CDR3 runs 16 amino acids, cysteine and phenylalanine included. Only the CDR3 region is kept as DNA, spanning 48 bases read in frame from base 1. The germline V gene supplies CDR1 MDHEN and CDR2 SYDVKM. Expansion of CD8+CD57+ cells had been shown by flow cytometry in the patients chosen for sequencing. CD8+CD57+ effector memory cells were additionally sequenced from 2 of the 12 patients in whom enough cells were available. All patients had severe acquired aplastic anemia diagnosed by International Study of Aplastic Anemia and Agranulocytosis and Camitta criteria. No therapy had been received by the patients at the time of blood sampling. Bead enrichment of CD8+CD57+ cells gave a mean DNA yield of roughly 1.5 ug. The study deep-sequenced TCR repertoires of sorted CD4+ and CD8+ blood T cells from severe aplastic anemia patients and healthy subjects. In the USA, patient enrollment took place under clinicaltrials.gov protocols 00001620, 01623167, 00001397, 00071045, 00081523 and 00961064. Ficoll-Paque density gradient centrifugation was used to isolate peripheral blood mononuclear cells.

Recombination linked TRBV28 to TRBJ1-2; possibly the D gene is TRBD1, per 6 matching bases. The sample consisted of CD8+CD57+ T cells sorted from PBMCs. According to the study, the label for this sample's cell subset or site signals: bead-enriched CD8+CD57+ effector memory T cells from SAA patients. The clonotype originates from a human donor with aplastic anemia. CDR3 loop: CASSFLGSRGAGGYTF. In nucleotides, the sequence is TGTGCCAGCAGTTTTTTGGGGTCGAGGGGGGCTGGTGGCTACACCTTC.